The clone carrying this T cell receptor beta chain has more than one count but fewer than ten. TCRdb fed the reads into MiXCR, producing one record per CDR3 protein. In the table there are more than 400,000 distinct CDR3 sequences, approximately 26% of which are singletons. These data come from a study of T cell repertoires in cytomegalovirus infection. Per germline, CDR1 MNHEY and CDR2 SVGEGT. The CDR3 spans 13 residues. V lost 7 bases and J lost 8, with 17 bases in between. This receptor was identified in a human donor in good health (CMV status not recorded). Some clones in this sample may be carry-over from other donors' samples. The sample taken for sequencing was PBMCs. The chain links TRBV6-2 or TRBV6-3 to TRBJ1-2, with D unclear. CDR3: CASTEVGRGGYTF. The CDR3 nucleotides read TGTGCCAGCACGGAGGTGGGAAGAGGCGGCTACACCTTC.